This entry lists 8 T cell receptor beta chains sequenced from one sample in a study of blood T cell repertoires in COVID-19. This table comes from immunoSEQ multiplex PCR, and its TCRdb copy is limited to in-frame clones, with some not included. The repertoire holds about 220,000 clones, about three quarters seen once, with 7.2% in the top ten. Specimen: peripheral blood. The receptors shown here come from a woman in her 70s with acute or convalescent COVID-19.

This chain connects TRBV6-5 to TRBJ1-4, with D possibly matching TRBD1 (5 bases). This CDR3 spans 15 amino acids. CDR1 and CDR2 from the germline V gene are MNHEY and SVGAGI. Trimming pared 2 bases from V and 4 bases from J, leaving 11 bases between. CDR3 amino acids: CASSYRGGDNEKLFF. The DNA for the CDR3 is TGTGCCAGCAGTTACCGGGGGGGGGATAATGAAAAACTGTTTTTT.

The V gene is TRBV6-5, the J gene TRBJ2-7, with 9 bases identical to TRBD2. The CDR3 totals 14 residues. V dropped 6 bases and J dropped 4; count of bases not matched to a gene: 7. Germline CDR1 is MNHEY and CDR2 is SVGAGI. The CDR3 is CASRQRRGGYEQYF. The CDR3 bases are TGTGCCAGCAGACAGCGGCGGGGGGGGTACGAGCAGTACTTC.

The CDR3 nucleotides are TGTGCCAGCAGCTTAGCACTGGGTAGGGGCATTGAGCAGTTCTTC. It specifies CASSLALGRGIEQFF. The V call is TRBV7-2, the J call TRBJ2-1; D is perhaps TRBD1 (5 bases). V dropped 0 bases and J dropped 9 bases, with 15 bases sitting between them. This CDR3 region has 15 residues. The V gene's germline CDR1 is SGHTA and CDR2 FQGNSA.

The DNA of the CDR3 is TGCGCCAGCAGCTTGGGGACTAGCAATACGGATGAGCAGTTCTTC. Translation gives CASSLGTSNTDEQFF. This chain connects TRBV5-1 to TRBJ2-1, with 8 bases that match TRBD2. V trimming: 0 bases; J trimming: 8 bases; junction bases outside the gene matches: 7. Germline V gene data show CDR1 as SGHRS and CDR2 as YFSETQ. The CDR3 covers 15 residues. The variable domain in full, completed from reference TRBV5-1 and TRBJ2-1, reads KAGVTQTPRYLIKTRGQQVTLSCSPISGHRSVSWYQQTPGQGLQFLFEYFSETQRNKGNFPGRFSGRQFSNSRSEMNVSTLELGDSALYLCASSLGTSNTDEQFFGPGTRLTVL.

This sequence joins TRBV9 and TRBJ1-2; 9 nucleotides match TRBD1. Germline trimming cut 3 bases from V and 6 bases from J; bases unmatched to any gene: 9. The CDR3 has 15 residues. Germline V gene lookup returns CDR1 SGDLS and CDR2 YYNGEE. Written as DNA, the CDR3 is TGTGCCAGCAGCGCAAGAGGACAGGGGAAGGATGGCTACACCTTC. Translated: CASSARGQGKDGYTF.

The CDR3 DNA is TGTGCCAGCAGCCGAGGGTCTTCGAGAGGGAACACTGAAGCTTTCTTT. It codes for CASSRGSSRGNTEAFF. The V call is TRBV7-9, the J call TRBJ1-1; D uncertain. This CDR3 contains 16 residues. CDR1 SEHNR and CDR2 FQNEAQ come from the germline V gene (reference sequence). V was pared by 5 bases and J by 1 base, with 17 bases between.

The V gene is TRBV27, the J gene TRBJ1-1, with TRBD1 identical over 7 bases. Germline V gene sequence: CDR1 MNHEY, CDR2 SMNVEV (reference sequence). This CDR3 region has 15 residues. V shed 5 bases and J 2 bases; nucleotides not matched to a gene: 8. CDR3 residues: CASSPLTGLNTEAFF. CDR3 nucleotide sequence: TGTGCCAGCAGTCCCTTGACAGGGCTTAACACTGAAGCTTTCTTT.

This rearrangement joins TRBV6-4 to TRBJ1-6; 8 nucleotides agree with TRBD1. This CDR3 region has 17 residues. With 5 bases clipped from V and 8 bases from J, the junction kept 14 bases outside the gene matches. The germline V gene encodes CDR1 MRHNA and CDR2 SNTAGT. The CDR3 coding sequence is TGTGCCAGCAGTCCAACAGGGGGGCCGACCTTCTATTCACCCCTCCACTTT. Encoded protein: CASSPTGGPTFYSPLHF.